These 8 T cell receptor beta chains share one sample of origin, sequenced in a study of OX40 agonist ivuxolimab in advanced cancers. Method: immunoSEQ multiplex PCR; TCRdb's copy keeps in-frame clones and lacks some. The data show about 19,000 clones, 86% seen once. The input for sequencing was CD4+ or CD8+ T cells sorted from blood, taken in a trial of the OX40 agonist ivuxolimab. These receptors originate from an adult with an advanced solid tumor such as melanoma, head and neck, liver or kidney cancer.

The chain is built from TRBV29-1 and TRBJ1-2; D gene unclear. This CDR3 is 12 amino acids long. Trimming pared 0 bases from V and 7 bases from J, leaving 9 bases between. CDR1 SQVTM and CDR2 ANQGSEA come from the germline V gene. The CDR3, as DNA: TGCAGCGTTGAAGAACAAGGCGCTGGCTACACCTTC. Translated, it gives CSVEEQGAGYTF.

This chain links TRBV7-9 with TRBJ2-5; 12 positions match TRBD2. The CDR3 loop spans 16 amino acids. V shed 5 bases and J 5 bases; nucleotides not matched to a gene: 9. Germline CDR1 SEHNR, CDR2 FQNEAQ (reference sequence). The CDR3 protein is CASSPSTSGSGETQYF. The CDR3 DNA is TGTGCCAGCAGCCCCTCGACTAGCGGGAGCGGGGAGACCCAGTACTTC.

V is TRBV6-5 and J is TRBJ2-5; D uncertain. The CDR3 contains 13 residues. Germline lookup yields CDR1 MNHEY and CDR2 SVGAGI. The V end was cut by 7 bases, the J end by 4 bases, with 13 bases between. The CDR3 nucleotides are TGTGCCAGCAAACGGACCCTAAGAGAGACCCAGTACTTC. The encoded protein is CASKRTLRETQYF.

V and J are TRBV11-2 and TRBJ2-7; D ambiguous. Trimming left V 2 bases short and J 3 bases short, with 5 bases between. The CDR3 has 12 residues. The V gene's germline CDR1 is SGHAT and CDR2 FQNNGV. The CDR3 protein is CASSLQDYEQYF. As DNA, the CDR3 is TGTGCCAGCAGCTTACAAGACTACGAGCAGTACTTC.

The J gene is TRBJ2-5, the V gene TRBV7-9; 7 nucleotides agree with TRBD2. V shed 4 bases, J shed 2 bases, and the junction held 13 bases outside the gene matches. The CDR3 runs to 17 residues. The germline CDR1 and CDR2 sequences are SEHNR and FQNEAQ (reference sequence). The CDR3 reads CASSSTRTRGAQETQYF. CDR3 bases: TGTGCCAGCAGCTCCACAAGGACTAGAGGGGCTCAAGAGACCCAGTACTTC.

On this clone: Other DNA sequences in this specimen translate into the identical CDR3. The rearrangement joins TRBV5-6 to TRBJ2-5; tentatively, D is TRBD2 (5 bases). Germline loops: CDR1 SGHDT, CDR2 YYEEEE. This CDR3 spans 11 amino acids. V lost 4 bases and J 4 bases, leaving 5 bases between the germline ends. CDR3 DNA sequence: TGTGCCAGCAGCCGGGGAGAGACCCAGTACTTC. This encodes CASSRGETQYF.

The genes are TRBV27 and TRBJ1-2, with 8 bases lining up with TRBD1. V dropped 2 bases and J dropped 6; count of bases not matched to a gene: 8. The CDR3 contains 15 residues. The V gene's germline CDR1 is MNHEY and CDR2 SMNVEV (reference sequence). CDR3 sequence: CASSLLPGGVDGYTF. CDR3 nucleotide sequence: TGTGCCAGCAGTTTACTGCCAGGGGGCGTCGATGGCTACACCTTC.

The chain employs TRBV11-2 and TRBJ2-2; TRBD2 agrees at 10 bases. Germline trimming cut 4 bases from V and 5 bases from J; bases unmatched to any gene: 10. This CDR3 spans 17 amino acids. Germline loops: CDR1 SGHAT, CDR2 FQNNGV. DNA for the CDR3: TGTGCCAGCAGCTCTTGGCTAGCGGGAGATCAAACCGGGGAGCTGTTTTTT. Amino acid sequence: CASSSWLAGDQTGELFF.